This entry lists 26 T cell receptor beta chains sequenced from one sample in a study of cytomegalovirus exposure and HLA in healthy donors (dated by TCRdb to 2015 to 2018). Libraries were made using the immunoSEQ multiplex PCR assay. For the multiplex PCR, a mixture combining 60 forward primers for TCR Vbeta segments and 13 reverse primers for TCR Jbeta segments was used. Here the immuneACCESS table is served through TCRdb, limited to in-frame sequences with V and J called. Missing clones are a known gap in these copies; in checked studies unresolved V genes cover under half, and the rest lacks a known reason. Across this sample there are 130,000 or so clones, with roughly 82% seen only once. The ten largest clonotypes hold 1.5% of the sample. The sample was PBMCs. Source of these receptors: a woman aged 18-29 years in good health and CMV-seronegative.

This sequence joins TRBV4-1 and TRBJ2-3; possible D gene TRBD1, 6 bases. This CDR3 region has 15 residues. Trimming stripped 4 bases from V and 6 bases from J, with 17 bases between. CDR1 is MGHRA, CDR2 YSYEKL, per germline. The CDR3 loop reads CASSRENRATDTQYF. The CDR3 DNA follows: TGCGCCAGCAGCCGGGAGAACAGGGCCACGGATACGCAGTATTTT.

This clone was observed a handful of times. This rearrangement joins TRBV7-7 to TRBJ2-1, with 14 bases aligning to TRBD2. CDR1 and CDR2 from the germline V gene are SSHAT and FNYEAQ (reference sequence). The CDR3 is 18 residues long. V lost 5 bases and J lost 2; bases outside the gene matches: 8. CDR3 loop: CASSQGTSGSMPYNEQFF. Written as DNA, the CDR3 is TGTGCCAGCAGCCAAGGGACTAGCGGGAGTATGCCCTACAATGAGCAGTTCTTC.

The V call is TRBV5-1, the J call TRBJ2-1, with D possibly TRBD2 on 5 matching bases. CDR1 and CDR2 from the germline V gene are SGHRS and YFSETQ. The CDR3 contains 14 residues. Trimming pared 4 bases from V and 9 bases from J, leaving 17 bases between. The CDR3 DNA reads as TGCGCCAGCAGCCCGCTGGGCGGAAGCGGTGAGCAGTTCTTC. Translation gives CASSPLGGSGEQFF.

The CDR3 region is CASSSRDRGAHYSNQPQHF. For the CDR3, the DNA is TGTGCCAGCAGTTCCCGGGACAGGGGAGCCCATTATAGCAATCAGCCCCAGCATTTT. The rearrangement uses TRBV27 and TRBJ1-5, with 10 nucleotides matching TRBD1. V dropped 4 bases and J dropped 0; count of bases not matched to a gene: 12. Germline CDR1 MNHEY, CDR2 SMNVEV (reference sequence). The CDR3 totals 19 residues.

The chain joins TRBV5-4 to TRBJ2-1; 8 nucleotides line up with TRBD1. Germline CDR1 and CDR2: SGHNT and YYREEE (reference sequence). V dropped 5 bases and J dropped 12; count of bases not matched to a gene: 4. The CDR3 runs 11 residues. The CDR3 DNA sequence: TGTGCCAGCAGGGGCGGGACAGGGCAGTTCTTC. Residues: CASRGGTGQFF.

V usage is TRBV19 and J usage is TRBJ2-4, with a tentative D call TRBD1 (7 bases). Germline V gene sequence: CDR1 LNHDA, CDR2 SQIVND (reference sequence). Trimming stripped 0 bases from V and 3 bases from J, with 15 bases between. The CDR3 totals 17 residues. The CDR3: CASSIDHSRGVKNIQYF. The CDR3 bases are TGTGCCAGTAGTATAGATCACTCCAGGGGGGTCAAAAACATTCAGTACTTC. The full variable domain, completed using reference TRBV19 and TRBJ2-4, is DGGITQSPKYLFRKEGQNVTLSCEQNLNHDAMYWYRQDPGQGLRLIYYSQIVNDFQKGDIAEGYSVSREKKESFPLTVTSAQKNPTAFYLCASSIDHSRGVKNIQYFGAGTRLSVL.

In DNA, the CDR3 is TGTGCCAGCATTTTCGGGACAGCGAATAACTATGGCTACACCTTC. Encoded protein: CASIFGTANNYGYTF. The gene calls are TRBV6-1 and TRBJ1-2, with 7 positions matching TRBD1. CDR1 is MNHNS, CDR2 SASEGT, per germline. V trimming: 7 bases; J trimming: 1 base; junction bases outside the gene matches: 9. The CDR3 is 15 amino acids.

The J gene is TRBJ1-2, the V gene TRBV18, with 8 bases fitting TRBD1. The CDR3 is 16 residues long. Germline trimming cut 6 bases from V and 8 bases from J; bases unmatched to any gene: 17. Germline V CDR1 and CDR2: KGHSH, LQKENI. CDR3 sequence (DNA): TGTGCCAGCTCGCTTTCGGGGCCCGGACAGGGAGAGGGCTACACCTTC. Protein sequence: CASSLSGPGQGEGYTF. The whole variable domain, filled in from reference TRBV18 and TRBJ1-2, reads NAGVMQNPRHLVRRRGQEARLRCSPMKGHSHVYWYRQLPEEGLKFMVYLQKENIIDESGMPKERFSAEFPKEGPSILRIQQVVRGDSAAYFCASSLSGPGQGEGYTFGSGTRLTVV.

CDR3 amino acids: CASSRDTSYEQYF. The CDR3 coding sequence is TGTGCCAGCAGCCGGGACACCTCGTACGAGCAGTACTTC. The chain has TRBV5-4 and TRBJ2-7; D is possibly TRBD1 (6 bases). Trimming cost V 4 bases and J 4 bases, with 12 bases left between them. Germline V gene lookup returns CDR1 SGHNT and CDR2 YYREEE (reference sequence). This CDR3 comprises 13 residues.

This clone was seen just once. The V call is TRBV7-6, the J call TRBJ2-5; 13 bases match TRBD2. The J call may not be correct, given that the DNA end is closer to TRBJ2-7. CDR1 is SGHVS and CDR2 is FNYEAQ in the germline V gene. This CDR3 contains 17 residues. DNA for the CDR3: TGTGCCAGCAGCGTACGACTAGCGGGAGGCCCCTCGGCCGAGCAGTACTTC. This encodes CASSVRLAGGPSAEQYF.

The CDR3 sequence is CASSLGTGPGGYTF. DNA for the CDR3: TGTGCCAGCAGCCTCGGGACAGGGCCGGGGGGCTACACCTTC. This chain links TRBV7-9 with TRBJ1-2, with TRBD1 identical over 9 bases. CDR3 length: 14 residues. With 5 bases clipped from V and 8 bases from J, the junction kept 9 bases outside the gene matches. Germline CDR1 is SEHNR and CDR2 is FQNEAQ (reference sequence). Variable domain in full (rest from reference TRBV7-9 and TRBJ1-2): DTGVSQNPRHKITKRGQNVTFRCDPISEHNRLYWYRQTLGQGPEFLTYFQNEAQLEKSRLLSDRFSAERPKGSFSTLEIQRTEQGDSAMYLCASSLGTGPGGYTFGSGTRLTVV.

This chain links TRBV9 with TRBJ2-1, with TRBD2 as a possible D gene (5 bases). Trimming stripped 4 bases from V and 5 bases from J, with 10 bases between. The length of the CDR3 is 13 residues. Germline V gives CDR1 SGDLS, CDR2 YYNGEE. In DNA form, the CDR3 reads TGTGCCAGCAGCCCAGCGGTTGACAATGAGCAGTTCTTC. Its protein product is CASSPAVDNEQFF.

The chain carries TRBV2 and TRBJ1-6, with D perhaps matching TRBD1 (5 bases). The CDR3 has 13 residues. Germline lookup yields CDR1 SNHLY and CDR2 FYNNEI. V was clipped by 9 bases and J by 8 bases, with 14 bases between them. The CDR3 reads CASQGLGDSPLHF. In DNA form, the CDR3 reads TGTGCCAGTCAGGGTTTGGGTGATTCACCCCTCCACTTT.

V and J are TRBV30 and TRBJ2-5; D uncertain. Trimming took 1 base from V and 4 from J, leaving 19 bases between them. This CDR3 comprises 16 residues. Germline CDR1 is GTSNPN and CDR2 is SVGIG (reference sequence). CDR3 DNA: TGTGCCTGGAGTGCGACGCACCTTACTATCGGAGAGACCCAGTACTTC. This gives the protein CAWSATHLTIGETQYF. Looking up the rest from reference TRBV30 and TRBJ2-5 gives the full variable domain: SQTIHQWPATLVQPVGSPLSLECTVEGTSNPNLYWYRQAAGRGLQLLFYSVGIGQISSEVPQNLSASRPQDRQFILSSKKLLLSDSGFYLCAWSATHLTIGETQYFGPGTRLLVL.

This clone came up once. The chain links TRBV7-2 to TRBJ2-7; D is unresolved. This CDR3 has 14 residues. The V gene lost 1 base and the J gene lost 0 bases, with 7 bases spanning the gap. From germline, CDR1 is SGHTA and CDR2 FQGNSA. Written as DNA, the CDR3 is TGTGCCAGCAGCTTAGTAGTTGTCTCCTACGAGCAGTACTTC. Translated: CASSLVVVSYEQYF.

This rearrangement joins TRBV14 to TRBJ1-1; the match to TRBD1 covers 9 bases. V shed 1 base and J 0 bases; nucleotides not matched to a gene: 6. The CDR3 is made up of 17 amino acids. Germline-derived CDR1 and CDR2 are SGHDN and FVKESK. CDR3 in DNA: TGTGCCAGCAGCCAAGTCCGGGACAGGGTCATGAACACTGAAGCTTTCTTT. Amino acid sequence: CASSQVRDRVMNTEAFF. The variable domain in full, completed from reference TRBV14 and TRBJ1-1, reads EAGVTQFPSHSVIEKGQTVTLRCDPISGHDNLYWYRRVMGKEIKFLLHFVKESKQDESGMPNNRFLAERTGGTYSTLKVQPAELEDSGVYFCASSQVRDRVMNTEAFFGQGTRLTVV.

The chain links TRBV15 to TRBJ1-3, with a weak D call TRBD1 (5 bases). V gave up 0 bases and J gave up 0 bases, with 9 bases separating them. The CDR3 loop spans 16 amino acids. Per the germline V gene, CDR1 is LNHNV and CDR2 is YYDKDF (reference sequence). CDR3 DNA sequence: TGTGCCACCAGCAGAGAAACAGGATTCTCTGGAAACACCATATATTTT. Translating gives CATSRETGFSGNTIYF.

This chain's CDR3 is CAWSANGGILIADTQYF. The CDR3 bases are TGTGCCTGGAGTGCCAACGGGGGTATACTGATTGCAGATACGCAGTATTTT. The J gene is TRBJ2-3, the V gene TRBV30; D might be TRBD2 (6 bases). The V gene's germline CDR1 is GTSNPN and CDR2 SVGIG (reference sequence). The CDR3 contains 17 residues. Trimming took off 1 base at V and 4 bases at J, with 21 bases between the two ends.

This clone appeared once. The rearrangement links TRBV19 to TRBJ1-5; D gene ambiguous. Germline CDR1 reads LNHDA; CDR2 reads SQIVND (reference sequence). V gave up 8 bases and J gave up 7 bases, with 12 bases separating them. The length of the CDR3 is 12 residues. The CDR3 loop is CASGLAGQPQHF. CDR3 sequence (DNA): TGTGCCAGTGGCCTGGCGGGGCAGCCCCAGCATTTT.

This clone was counted at least ten times. This sequence joins TRBV6-4 and TRBJ2-1, with 8 bases fitting TRBD2. CDR3 size: 15 residues. Germline V lookup: CDR1 MRHNA, CDR2 SNTAGT. V shed 0 bases and J 2 bases; nucleotides not matched to a gene: 0. CDR3: CASSDSGGAYNEQFF. CDR3 nucleotides: TGTGCCAGCAGTGACTCCGGGGGGGCCTACAATGAGCAGTTCTTC.

The rearrangement links TRBV2 to TRBJ2-3; TRBD1 matches 7 bases. The V gene's germline CDR1 is SNHLY and CDR2 FYNNEI. The V segment lost 4 bases and the J segment 3 bases; nucleotides outside the gene matches: 4. CDR3 length equals 14 residues. CDR3 loop: CASSGEGATDTQYF. The CDR3 coding sequence is TGTGCCAGCAGTGGTGAGGGGGCGACAGATACGCAGTATTTT. The variable domain in full, with the rest retrieved from reference TRBV2 and TRBJ2-3, is EPEVTQTPSHQVTQMGQEVILRCVPISNHLYFYWYRQILGQKVEFLVSFYNNEISEKSEIFDDQFSVERPDGSNFTLKIRSTKLEDSAMYFCASSGEGATDTQYFGPGTRLTVL.

This clone was recorded once. The rearrangement links TRBV28 to TRBJ2-7, with 11 nucleotides matching TRBD2. The CDR3 consists of 18 residues. The trim removed 6 bases at V and 5 bases at J, leaving 18 bases unmatched. Germline V gene data show CDR1 as MDHEN and CDR2 as SYDVKM. CDR3 in amino acids: CASRPLRGDSGRVHEQYF. CDR3 coding DNA: TGTGCCAGCAGACCCCTTCGGGGGGATAGCGGGAGGGTGCACGAGCAGTACTTC.

This chain uses TRBV7-8 with TRBJ1-6; 7 bases align to TRBD1. The J segment lost 9 bases and the V segment lost 2 bases, leaving 13 bases of the junction unmatched. Per the germline V gene, CDR1 is SGHVS and CDR2 is FQNEAQ. The CDR3 extends over 17 amino acids. The DNA for the CDR3 is TGTGCCAGCAGCTTACCCACGGGGGCAGGGGGGTCTTCACCCCTCCACTTT. It codes for CASSLPTGAGGSSPLHF.

The gene calls are TRBV18 and TRBJ2-1; 7 nucleotides match TRBD1. J lost 10 bases, V lost 4 bases, and 4 bases had no gene match. Germline V gene lookup returns CDR1 KGHSH and CDR2 LQKENI. This CDR3 region has 12 residues. CDR3 nucleotides: TGTGCCAGCTCACTACAGGGGACCGAGCAGTTCTTC. This codes for CASSLQGTEQFF.

This clone was found a few times. The chain uses TRBV6-6 and TRBJ1-2, with a tentative D call TRBD1 (6 bases). Trimming removed 3 bases at V and 3 bases at J, with 8 bases between. The CDR3 extends over 13 amino acids. The germline V gene encodes CDR1 MNHNY and CDR2 SVGAGI (reference sequence). The CDR3 loop reads CASSYSGDYGYTF. The CDR3 nucleotides are TGTGCCAGCAGTTATTCAGGGGACTATGGCTACACCTTC.

This clone has a handful of counts. CDR3 sequence (DNA): TGTGCCAGCACCCCCGGGACAGCGAGCACCGGGGAGCTGTTTTTT. As protein: CASTPGTASTGELFF. The V gene is TRBV25-1, the J gene TRBJ2-2, with 7 positions matching TRBD1. J lost 4 bases, V lost 7 bases, and 9 bases had no gene match. The CDR3 spans 15 residues. Germline-derived CDR1 and CDR2 are MGHDK and SYGVNS.